This passage covers 21 T cell receptor beta chains from one sample sequenced in a study of vaccination effects on CD4 cells after COVID-19 (dated by TCRdb to between 2022 and 2023). The receptor library was made with the immunoSEQ multiplex PCR assay. TCRdb carries this immuneACCESS record with in-frame sequences only. Its versions omit some clonotypes, under half of them owing to an unresolved V gene in the studies checked, with the rest unexplained. The sample table shows tens of thousands of clones, and 80% are seen once. The ten largest make up 9% to 15% of the sample. To identify antigen-specific CD4+ T cell clonotypes by their expansion, the ViraFEST assay first stimulated PBMC with viral peptide pools and then applied TCR sequencing. After around ten days of culture, CD4+ T cells were isolated with the EasySep CD4+ T cell isolation kit. The absence of prior SARS-CoV-2 infection in healthy vaccine recipients was confirmed by negative nucleocapsid antibodies before and after vaccination.

These receptors' targets are unknown. Sequenced material: CD4+ T cells from PBMCs cultured with SARS-CoV-2 spike peptides, taken before COVID-19 vaccination. The cell subset or site label, as the study defines it: SARS-CoV-2 spike overlapping peptide pool stimulation. These receptors all stem from a human donor who received a COVID-19 vaccine.

The V call is TRBV25-1, the J call TRBJ2-3, with TRBD2 matching 10 bases. CDR1 is MGHDK and CDR2 is SYGVNS in the germline V gene. The CDR3 sequence is 16 residues long. J was trimmed by 2 bases and V by 6 bases; bases with no gene match: 8. CDR3: CASSSLAGAFTDTQYF. CDR3 bases: TGTGCCAGCAGCTCCCTAGCGGGGGCGTTCACAGATACGCAGTATTTT.

The gene calls are TRBV7-7 and TRBJ2-5, with D maybe TRBD2 (5 bases). This CDR3 spans 12 amino acids. The ends were cut back, 6 bases at V and 5 bases at J, with 10 bases in the middle. Looked up from germline, CDR1 is SSHAT and CDR2 is FNYEAQ (reference sequence). CDR3 sequence (DNA): TGTGCCAGCAGTACTAGGGCGGAGACCCAGTACTTC. Residues: CASSTRAETQYF.

The chain joins TRBV18 to TRBJ2-3; D perhaps matches TRBD1 (6 bases). The germline CDR1 and CDR2 sequences are KGHSH and LQKENI. The CDR3 contains 14 residues. V lost 1 base and J 6 bases, leaving 11 bases between the germline ends. The chain's CDR3 is CASSPRAGDDTQYF. The DNA for the CDR3 is TGTGCCAGCTCACCACGTGCAGGGGACGATACGCAGTATTTT.

The chain couples TRBV12-5 to TRBJ2-3; TRBD2 matches 12 bases. V gave up 5 bases and J gave up 4 bases; unmatched junction bases: 7. The CDR3 contains 16 residues. Germline V CDR1 and CDR2: LGHNT, FRNRAP. The CDR3 coding sequence is TGTGCTAGTGGTCCTAGCGGGGGGGCATGGTCAGATACGCAGTATTTT. Residues: CASGPSGGAWSDTQYF.

V usage is TRBV11-2 and J usage is TRBJ2-3; 10 nucleotides match TRBD1. CDR1 is SGHAT and CDR2 is FQNNGV in the germline V gene. V was clipped by 1 base and J by 3 bases; unmatched bases: 4. The CDR3 sequence is 16 residues long. The CDR3 sequence is CASSLARQGATDTQYF. CDR3 bases: TGTGCCAGCAGCTTAGCCCGACAGGGGGCTACAGATACGCAGTATTTT.

The rearrangement joins TRBV19 to TRBJ2-2; TRBD1 agrees at 12 bases. Trimming cost V 6 bases and J 5 bases; bases outside gene matches: 10. CDR3 length equals 17 residues. Germline CDR1 is LNHDA and CDR2 is SQIVND (reference sequence). Written as DNA, the CDR3 is TGTGCCAGTAGACGCAAGGGACAGGGGGCCGGTACCGGGGAGCTGTTTTTT. It is translated as CASRRKGQGAGTGELFF.

This clone was observed a few times. CDR3 in amino acids: CASSQTSSGGELFF. In nucleotides, the CDR3 is TGTGCCAGCAGCCAGACTAGTTCTGGCGGGGAGCTGTTTTTT. The rearrangement uses TRBV3-1 (or the pseudogene TRBV3-2) and TRBJ2-2; D possibly corresponds to TRBD2 (6 bases). Trimming took off 3 bases at V and 7 bases at J, with 12 bases between the two ends. Germline loops: CDR1 LGHDT, CDR2 YNNKEL (reference sequence). This CDR3 region has 14 residues.

The chain is built from TRBV10-3 and TRBJ2-5; TRBD2 matches 7 bases. The V segment lost 8 bases and the J segment 5 bases; nucleotides outside the gene matches: 8. Germline values: CDR1 ENHRY, CDR2 SYGVKD. There are 13 residues in the CDR3. The CDR3: CAIGGGTEETQYF. The DNA of the CDR3 is TGTGCCATCGGGGGGGGTACGGAGGAGACCCAGTACTTC.

This chain joins TRBV15 and TRBJ1-3, with D possibly being TRBD1 (5 bases). V was trimmed by 0 bases and J by 2 bases, leaving 8 bases between them. Germline V gene sequence: CDR1 LNHNV, CDR2 YYDKDF (reference sequence). The CDR3 consists of 15 residues. CDR3 protein: CATSRDGAAGNTIYF. CDR3 bases: TGTGCCACCAGCAGAGATGGGGCAGCTGGAAACACCATATATTTT.

This clone was detected only a few times. V and J are TRBV5-1 and TRBJ2-2, with a possible D match to TRBD2 (6 bases). The CDR3 loop spans 15 amino acids. Germline V CDR1 and CDR2: SGHRS, YFSETQ. Trimming took off 2 bases at V and 6 bases at J, with 14 bases between the two ends. The CDR3 spells CASSFYAGLAGELFF. The CDR3 DNA follows: TGCGCCAGCAGCTTTTACGCGGGGTTAGCCGGGGAGCTGTTTTTT.

This chain links TRBV2 with TRBJ1-4, with unresolved D. In germline, CDR1 is SNHLY, CDR2 FYNNEI. Trimming shortened V by 6 bases and J by 0 bases, and 11 bases separated the two germline ends. This CDR3 contains 15 residues. The CDR3 DNA reads as TGTGCCAGCAGCCAAAGGCCAACAACTAATGAAAAACTGTTTTTT. This encodes CASSQRPTTNEKLFF.

The V gene is TRBV5-1, the J gene TRBJ2-3, with TRBD2 matching over 8 bases. The CDR3 consists of 14 residues. Germline V gene sequence: CDR1 SGHRS, CDR2 YFSETQ. The V segment lost 5 bases and the J segment 6 bases; nucleotides outside the gene matches: 8. DNA of the CDR3: TGCGCCAGCAGATTCCGAGCGGGGGAGGATACGCAGTATTTT. Protein product: CASRFRAGEDTQYF. Complete variable domain (other parts from reference TRBV5-1 and TRBJ2-3): KAGVTQTPRYLIKTRGQQVTLSCSPISGHRSVSWYQQTPGQGLQFLFEYFSETQRNKGNFPGRFSGRQFSNSRSEMNVSTLELGDSALYLCASRFRAGEDTQYFGPGTRLTVL.

The chain links TRBV24-1 to TRBJ2-5, with D unclear. The germline V gene encodes CDR1 KGHDR and CDR2 SFDVKD. V was clipped by 3 bases and J by 7 bases, with 11 bases between them. The length of the CDR3 is 13 residues. Here the CDR3 DNA reads TGTGCCACCAGTGATCCGAGCCTGGGGACCCAGTACTTC. This gives the protein CATSDPSLGTQYF.

The chain has TRBV5-4 and TRBJ1-2; 8 positions agree with TRBD1. The CDR3 spans 15 residues. After removal of 4 bases from V and 7 bases from J, the junction contained 12 bases not matched to a gene. The germline V gene encodes CDR1 SGHNT and CDR2 YYREEE (reference sequence). The CDR3 reads CASSPGQGVFVGYTF. The DNA for the CDR3 is TGTGCCAGCAGCCCCGGACAGGGAGTGTTCGTTGGCTACACCTTC.

V is TRBV21-1 and J is TRBJ1-2. TRBV21-1 is tagged as a pseudogene. The CDR3 consists of 14 residues. The CDR3 sequence: CASSKEPLHYGYTF. CDR3 coding DNA: TGTGCCAGCAGCAAAGAGCCCTTACACTATGGCTACACCTTC.

The chain is built from TRBV21-1 and TRBJ2-3; the table assigns TRBD2, which was not confirmed against the DNA. TRBV21-1 is a pseudogene. The CDR3 runs 16 residues. As DNA, the CDR3 is TGTGCCAGCAGGACCAGGGCTAGCGGGGCTACCTATACGCAGTATTTT. Its translation is CASRTRASGATYTQYF.

This clone turned up a few times. The chain links TRBV4-1 to TRBJ1-6; perhaps TRBD1 as D (5 bases). With 4 bases removed from V and 4 bases from J, the gap between germline ends came to 17 bases. CDR1 is MGHRA, CDR2 YSYEKL, per germline. CDR3 length: 17 residues. The CDR3 region is CASSLLEGRTYNSPLHF. The CDR3, as DNA: TGCGCCAGCAGCCTCTTAGAGGGACGGACTTATAATTCACCCCTCCACTTT.

The rearrangement links TRBV7-9 to TRBJ2-5, with TRBD2 as a possible D gene (6 bases). Germline V gene sequence: CDR1 SEHNR, CDR2 FQNEAQ (reference sequence). The CDR3 has 14 amino acids. V was cut by 5 bases and J by 5 bases, with 15 bases left in between. In DNA form, the CDR3 reads TGTGCCAGCAGCCCCCTGGGGGGACTCGAGACCCAGTACTTC. This codes for CASSPLGGLETQYF.

The CDR3 nucleotides read TGTGCCACCACGAGCGGGGGGGGCACAGATACGCAGTATTTT. Protein product: CATTSGGGTDTQYF. The V and J genes are TRBV4-2 and TRBJ2-3; TRBD2 matches at 10 bases. This CDR3 region has 14 residues. From germline, CDR1 is LGHNA and CDR2 YNFKEQ. Trimming at V came to 10 bases and at J to 1 base, leaving 5 bases not matched to a gene.

The gene calls are TRBV27 and TRBJ2-2; TRBD1 aligns across 8 bases. The ends lost 4 bases at V and 4 bases at J; junction bases unmatched: 5. The CDR3 has 15 amino acids. Germline CDR1 MNHEY, CDR2 SMNVEV (reference sequence). The CDR3 loop reads CASSSQGAGTGELFF. The CDR3, as DNA: TGTGCCAGCAGTTCTCAGGGGGCGGGCACCGGGGAGCTGTTTTTT.

This chain links TRBV24-1 with TRBJ2-5, with TRBD1 matching 7 bases. Germline loops: CDR1 KGHDR, CDR2 SFDVKD. This CDR3 spans 14 amino acids. After removal of 4 bases from V and 4 bases from J, the junction contained 5 bases not matched to a gene. CDR3 coding DNA: TGTGCCACCAGTGACTCCGGACAGGTAGAGACCCAGTACTTC. Its translation: CATSDSGQVETQYF.